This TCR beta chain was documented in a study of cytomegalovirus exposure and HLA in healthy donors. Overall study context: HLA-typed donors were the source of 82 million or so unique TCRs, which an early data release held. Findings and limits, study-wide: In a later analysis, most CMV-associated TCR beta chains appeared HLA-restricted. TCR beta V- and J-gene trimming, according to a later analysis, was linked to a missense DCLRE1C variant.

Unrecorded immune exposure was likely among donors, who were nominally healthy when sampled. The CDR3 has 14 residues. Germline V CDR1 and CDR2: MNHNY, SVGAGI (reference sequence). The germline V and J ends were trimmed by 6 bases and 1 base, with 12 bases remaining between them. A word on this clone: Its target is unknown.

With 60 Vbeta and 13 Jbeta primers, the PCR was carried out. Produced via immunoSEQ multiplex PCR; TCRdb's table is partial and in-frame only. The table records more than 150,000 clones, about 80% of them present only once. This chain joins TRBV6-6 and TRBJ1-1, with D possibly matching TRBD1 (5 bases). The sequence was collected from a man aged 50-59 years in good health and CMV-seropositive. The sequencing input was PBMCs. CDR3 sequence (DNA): TGTGCCAGCAGGGGGGAGGGACCGAACACTGAAGCTTTCTTT. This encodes CASRGEGPNTEAFF.